The rows below give T cell receptor beta chains drawn from one sample of a study of blood T cell repertoires in COVID-19. Using immunoSEQ multiplex PCR, the repertoire was profiled, and TCRdb retains in-frame clones only, with some absent. The sample yields around 190,000 clones, approximately 81% seen once. Input material: peripheral blood. The receptors shown here come from an elderly woman with acute or convalescent COVID-19. Each CDR3 is given with its conserved first and last residue.

J: TRBJ2-2; V: TRBV19; CDR3: CASSTSAGGNTGELFF
J: TRBJ2-7; V: TRBV7-9; CDR3: CASSSGTGGSYEQYF
J: TRBJ2-7; V: TRBV5-1; CDR3: CASSLWTGDYEQYF
J: TRBJ1-2; V: TRBV11-2; CDR3: CASSPPAFRVTYGYTF
J: TRBJ2-1; V: TRBV10-3; CDR3: CAISGTEGLAGWKGNEQFF
J: TRBJ1-2; V: TRBV6-5; CDR3: CASSLYRGPDYGYTF
J: TRBJ2-5; V: TRBV28; CDR3: CASSPWGGAGETQYF
J: TRBJ2-1; V: TRBV18; CDR3: CASSRTSDSSYNEQFF
J: TRBJ2-5; V: TRBV2; CDR3: CASQAGSRTQYF
J: TRBJ1-4; V: TRBV6-1; CDR3: CASSEIGGVAEKLFF
J: TRBJ2-7; V: TRBV6-5; CDR3: CASSNTGVQQYF
J: TRBJ2-3; V: TRBV9; CDR3: CASSVDGGRRDTQYF
J: TRBJ2-3; V: TRBV7-6; CDR3: CASSFGRGLADTDTQYF
J: TRBJ2-1; V: TRBV10-1; CDR3: CASNSADNEQFF
J: TRBJ1-5; V: TRBV11-3; CDR3: CASNLGDRVCNQPQHF
J: TRBJ2-7; V: TRBV7-8; CDR3: CASSARTSAGYEQYF
J: TRBJ2-7; V: TRBV5-1; CDR3: CASSRGAAYEQYF
J: TRBJ1-2; V: TRBV7-2; CDR3: CASSPQGVLNYGYTF
J: TRBJ2-7; V: TRBV12-3/TRBV12-4; CDR3: CASSSLRVSEQYF
J: TRBJ2-5; V: TRBV6-5; CDR3: CASSYSGSQETQYF
J: TRBJ1-6; V: TRBV12-3/TRBV12-4; CDR3: CASSPRQTSPLHF
J: TRBJ2-1; V: TRBV19; CDR3: CASRDSSYNEQFF
J: TRBJ2-7; V: TRBV11-2; CDR3: CASSLVYRDNYEQYF
J: TRBJ1-2; V: TRBV19; CDR3: CASSNSYGYTF
J: TRBJ2-3; V: TRBV29-1; CDR3: CSIRYLADRTDTQYF
J: TRBJ1-1; V: TRBV11-3; CDR3: CASSSGTGTMNTEAFF
J: TRBJ2-3; V: TRBV9; CDR3: CASSVGRGTDTQYF
J: TRBJ1-6; V: TRBV28; CDR3: CASGTGGSPLHF
J: TRBJ2-4; V: TRBV6-1; CDR3: CASSERGILAKNIQYF
J: TRBJ1-1; V: TRBV10-1; CDR3: CASSEKVQGEAFF
J: TRBJ1-6; V: TRBV2; CDR3: CASSYMRQHTSPLHF
J: TRBJ1-5; V: TRBV7-2; CDR3: CASSFLGVGNQPQHF
J: TRBJ2-5; V: TRBV7-3; CDR3: CASSLNKGSGREETQYF
J: TRBJ1-1; V: TRBV3-1/TRBV3-2; CDR3: CASSQGQTNTEAFF
J: TRBJ1-1; V: TRBV11-3; CDR3: CASSRGQGGNTEAFF
J: TRBJ2-1; V: TRBV6-2/TRBV6-3; CDR3: CASSYLGLAGVPSYNEQFF
J: TRBJ2-6; V: TRBV19; CDR3: CASTPALGRGANVLTF
J: TRBJ2-3; V: TRBV3-1/TRBV3-2; CDR3: CASSQTLLAGGITDTQYF
J: TRBJ2-1; V: TRBV7-2; CDR3: CASSFQGGLSYNEQFF
J: TRBJ2-6; V: TRBV29-1; CDR3: CSVVQTAYSGANVLTF
J: TRBJ2-5; V: TRBV27; CDR3: CASCGLAGGRETQYF
J: TRBJ2-3; V: TRBV7-6; CDR3: CASSFWTSGTDTQYF